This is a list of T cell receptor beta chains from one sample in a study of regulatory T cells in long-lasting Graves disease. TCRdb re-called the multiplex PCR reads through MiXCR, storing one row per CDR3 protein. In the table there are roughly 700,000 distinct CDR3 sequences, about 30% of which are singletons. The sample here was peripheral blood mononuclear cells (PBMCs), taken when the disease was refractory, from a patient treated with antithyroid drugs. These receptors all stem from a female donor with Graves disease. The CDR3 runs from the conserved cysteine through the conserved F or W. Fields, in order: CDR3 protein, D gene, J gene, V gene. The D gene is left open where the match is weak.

CDR3: CSVGSWGMNTEAFF; D: -; J: TRBJ1-1; V: TRBV29-1
CDR3: CASSRPTVRAPLHF; D: -; J: TRBJ1-6; V: TRBV28
CDR3: CASSEPGQGMNTEAFF; D: TRBD1; J: TRBJ1-1; V: TRBV6-2/TRBV6-3
CDR3: CASSLALKEAFF; D: -; J: TRBJ1-1; V: TRBV7-8
CDR3: CASSLEGLAGETQYF; D: TRBD2; J: -; V: TRBV5-1
CDR3: CASSLRGPETQYF; D: TRBD1; J: TRBJ2-5; V: TRBV27
CDR3: CSASQLGTGGYGYTF; D: TRBD1; J: TRBJ1-2; V: TRBV20-1
CDR3: CASSLRTSRSAEAFF; D: -; J: TRBJ1-1; V: TRBV3-1
CDR3: CASSESNTPNTEAFF; D: -; J: TRBJ1-1; V: TRBV25-1
CDR3: CSVAWQPRTEAFF; D: -; J: TRBJ1-1; V: TRBV29-1
CDR3: CASSSTGGVQPQHF; D: TRBD1; J: TRBJ1-5; V: TRBV7-9